This record covers a single T cell receptor beta chain. Its recognized antigen is unknown. The input lacks base qualities; no much larger clone sits a single base away. This specimen comes from a study of blood T cells in healthy people across ages (dated by TCRdb to 2013 to 2016). About the full investigation: In model experiments, roughly one uniquely barcoded TCR beta cDNA molecule per two T cells was captured by template switching. To avoid experimental bias, donors of different ages were spread randomly across the sequencing lanes. Using deep sequencing normalized with unique cDNA molecular identifiers, the study measured how TCR beta repertoire diversity changes with age. Donors were grouped into four age groups: young (average roughly 15 years), middle-aged (around 39), aged (approximately 58) and long-lived (over 80). For two donors (one aged 18 to 29 and one aged 80 or older), the study analyzed two additional independent replicas of 1 million unique cDNA reads from the same blood draw. Study-wide conclusions, independent of this receptor: As age increased, observed TCR beta diversity per million T cells dropped in a roughly linear way, and a significant reduction was already evident by age roughly 40. Conclusive comparison of naive and antigen-experienced compartments was prevented by the profiling of bulk unsorted PBMCs. A strong correlation was found between observed TCR beta diversity and the percentage of naive T cells measured by flow cytometry. Compared with the aged group, the long-lived group had more naive CD4+ T cells, fewer expanded clones and increased TCR diversity, suggesting age selection. Because the CMV infection status of the donors was unknown, age-related changes in expanded clonotypes may potentially have been confounded. Estimates of total diversity based on one million sequenced T cells were considered lower bounds and underestimates.

The donors were a few dozen Caucasian individuals from Russia, aged roughly 6 to 100 years, who were systemically healthy. Ten milliliters of peripheral blood were drawn from each donor into EDTA-treated Vacutainer tubes. PBMCs were isolated by Ficoll-Paque density-gradient centrifugation, with at least 7 million obtained per sample. Trizol reagent was used to extract total RNA from PBMCs, with at least 5 micrograms per sample. For every donor, flow cytometry on a PBMC aliquot measured the percentage of naive CD45RAhigh/CD27high T cells. The library relied on 5' RACE. Sequencing instrument: Illumina HiSeq 2500. The second PCR ran for roughly 7 to 12 cycles and used a J-beta primer mix along with a sample-barcoded 5' primer. A template-switch 5' adaptor carrying 12 random nucleotides introduced a unique molecular identifier onto each TCR beta cDNA molecule. Each sample yielded at least 3 million CDR3-containing paired-end reads. First-strand cDNA was synthesized from all RNA with the Mint cDNA synthesis kit, primed by a TRBC-specific oligonucleotide. Following uracil-DNA glycosylase treatment, all cDNA underwent a first 18-cycle PCR with the universal primers M1SS and BC2_uni_R. Turning to the authors' computational methods: Each sample was normalized by randomly selecting 1 million high-quality reads, each carrying a distinct molecular identifier. Instead of being binned into consensus sequences, reads with shared molecular identifiers were discarded. MiTCR, set to a Q25 quality threshold and the strictest error-elimination algorithm, was used for CDR3 identification, clonotype clustering and error correction. Lower-bound total TCR beta diversity was estimated with a nonparametric unseen species model using Euler transformation. Using fastp trimming at Q25 and MiXCR clonotype assembly, TCRdb reanalyzed the public sequencing data and kept in-frame beta chains. Rows with a matching CDR3 protein are joined into one entry that keeps the most common DNA and genes. These V and J calls are TCRdb output, not the study's own analysis. The sample records under 1,000,000 distinct CDR3 sequences, under 40% of which are singletons. The ten largest account for 10% to 15% of the sample.

For CDR1 and CDR2, the germline V gene lists KGHSH and LQKENI. From its cysteine to its phenylalanine, the CDR3 spans 13 amino acids. The only DNA kept is the CDR3, 39 bases in frame from the first base. The V and J ends are trimmed by 5 bases and 6 bases, leaving 10 bases between them. The sequence was collected from a young man in good health. Sequencing input: blood. The chain links TRBV18 with TRBJ2-2, with the D gene too uncertain to name. The DNA sequence is as follows: TGTGCCAGCTCAACACAGCGTTCCGGGGAGCTGTTTTTT. Its translation is CASSTQRSGELFF. This CDR3, with the reference TRBV18 and TRBJ2-2 proteins standing in past its ends, gives the full variable domain NAGVMQNPRHLVRRRGQEARLRCSPMKGHSHVYWYRQLPEEGLKFMVYLQKENIIDESGMPKERFSAEFPKEGPSILRIQQVVRGDSAAYFCASSTQRSGELFFGEGSRLTVL.